A single T cell receptor beta chain is shown here with its context. The antigen is undetermined. Using immunoSEQ multiplex PCR, the repertoire was profiled, and TCRdb retains in-frame clones only, with some absent. The table includes 70,000 to 100,000 clones, around 90% detected once. Trimming cost V 7 bases and J 1 base, with 10 bases left between them. Germline CDR1 and CDR2: SQVTM and ANQGSEA. The CDR3 consists of 12 residues. This record belongs to a study of OX40 agonist ivuxolimab in advanced cancers. Across the study: Partial responses were achieved by three patients, one with hepatocellular carcinoma and two with cutaneous melanoma.

General study points: A proportion of nonresponders additionally exhibited low normalized T-cell clonal expansion.

The TCR was taken from an adult with an advanced solid tumor such as melanoma, head and neck, liver or kidney cancer. Specimen: CD4+ or CD8+ T cells sorted from blood, collected in a trial of the OX40 agonist ivuxolimab. The V gene is TRBV29-1, the J gene TRBJ1-1; D not resolved. CDR3 in DNA: TGCAGCGCCCAATACGGGAACACTGAAGCTTTCTTT. It translates to CSAQYGNTEAFF.